This T cell receptor beta chain was captured by sequencing in a study of blood T cell repertoires in COVID-19. Study-wide context: Sites in the United States, Italy and Spain provided acute and convalescent COVID-19 samples. Sources were T cells, B-cell-depleted T cells, or PBMCs; the material itself was cDNA or gDNA.

This CDR3 region has 12 residues. Germline CDR1 and CDR2: SQVTM and ANQGSEA. V dropped 6 bases and J dropped 6 bases, with 14 bases sitting between them. Living in about two dozen US areas, the participants were between roughly 18 and 90 years of age. Recovered Cohort 3 donors showed two negative PCRs, clearance, or symptom resolution. Sequencing used immunoSEQ multiplex PCR; TCRdb keeps in-frame clones, though not all of them. The repertoire has around 370,000 clones, around 89% of them found once; the top ten carry approximately 1.2%. Material for sequencing was PBMCs or T cells enriched from blood (not recorded which). This sequence joins TRBV29-1 and TRBJ1-1; tentatively, D is TRBD1 (6 bases). This sequence was found in a woman aged 18-30 years who had recovered from COVID-19. The CDR3 sequence: CSVISGVSEAFF. CDR3 in DNA: TGCAGCGTGATCTCAGGGGTGTCTGAAGCTTTCTTT.